The rows below give T cell receptor beta chains drawn from one sample of a study of PD-L1 blockade in urothelial cancer. This table comes from immunoSEQ multiplex PCR, and its TCRdb copy is limited to in-frame clones, with some not included. The sample lists tens of thousands of clones, around 75% seen once, with roughly 3.9% in the top ten. Sequencing used PBMCs, obtained around atezolizumab (anti-PD-L1) treatment. Receptors originate from a man aged 65 to 79 with urothelial cancer. The CDR3 runs from the conserved cysteine through the conserved F or W. A D gene is named only where the DNA matches it firmly. For some rows the clone size is stated as once, few or many, or as a class when expanded; others skip it.

abundance	d_gene	v_gene	j_gene	CDR3nt	CDR3aa
once	NA	TRBV28	TRBJ1-2	TGTGCCAGCAGTTCTGTTCCCGGGGTTTATGGCTACACCTTC	CASSSVPGVYGYTF
NA	TRBD2	TRBV5-1	TRBJ2-3	TGCGCCAGCAGCCGGGGGTGGAGTGGCGGGAGTTCAGATACGCAGTATTTT	CASSRGWSGGSSDTQYF
NA	NA	TRBV7-6	TRBJ1-2	TGTGCCAGCACCCAATTTGGGCAGAACTATGGCTACACCTTC	CASTQFGQNYGYTF
NA	TRBD1	TRBV5-1	TRBJ1-2	TGCGCCAGCAGCTTAGGCAGGGGGAGTAACTATGGCTACACCTTC	CASSLGRGSNYGYTF
NA	TRBD1	TRBV5-1	TRBJ1-4	TGCGCCAGCAGCTTAGACAGGGGGCGGGAAAAACTGTTTTTT	CASSLDRGREKLFF
NA	TRBD1	TRBV27	TRBJ2-3	TGTGCCAGCAGCTTCGGACAGGGTACAGATACGCAGTATTTT	CASSFGQGTDTQYF
few	TRBD2	TRBV29-1	TRBJ2-7	TGCAGCGTTGTGACTGTAGCGGGGGTCTCCTACGAGCAGTACTTC	CSVVTVAGVSYEQYF
medium-sized	NA	TRBV4-1	TRBJ1-5	TGCGCCAGCAGCCAAGATCTTGAGGGAAGTAGCAATCAGCCCCAGCATTTT	CASSQDLEGSSNQPQHF
few	TRBD1	TRBV4-3	TRBJ2-7	TGCGCCAGCAGCCAGCGATACGACAGGGGATTCAACGAGCAGTACTTC	CASSQRYDRGFNEQYF
NA	NA	TRBV6-1	TRBJ2-7	TGTGCCAGCAGTGACCCACGGGGGAGAGGGACTTACGAGCAGTACTTC	CASSDPRGRGTYEQYF
few	TRBD1	TRBV6-1	TRBJ2-3	TGTGCCAGCAGCGGACAGGGCGGGGATACGCAGTATTTT	CASSGQGGDTQYF
NA	NA	TRBV11-2	TRBJ2-1	TGTGCCAGCAGCTTTCCGGGACACCTCTACAATGAGCAGTTCTTC	CASSFPGHLYNEQFF
once	NA	TRBV5-1	TRBJ1-1	TGCGCCAGCAGCCGGGAGGGGGGTGGCACTGAAGCTTTCTTT	CASSREGGGTEAFF
NA	TRBD1	TRBV7-2	TRBJ2-1	TGTGCCAGCAGCCGGACAGGGGGCTACAATGAGCAGTTCTTC	CASSRTGGYNEQFF
NA	TRBD1	TRBV11-3	TRBJ2-7	TGTGCCAGTCGACAGGGCCAGGAGGCCTACGAGCAGTACTTC	CASRQGQEAYEQYF
NA	TRBD2	TRBV14	TRBJ2-3	TGTGCCAGCAGCCCCATCCGGGCGGGAGTGGCAGATACGCAGTATTTT	CASSPIRAGVADTQYF
NA	NA	TRBV30	TRBJ1-3	TGTGCCTGGAGTGTGGGGGGGCTATCTGGAAACACCATATATTTT	CAWSVGGLSGNTIYF
NA	TRBD1	TRBV9	TRBJ1-5	TGTGCCAGCAGCGAAACAGGGGACGGCAATCAGCCCCAGCATTTT	CASSETGDGNQPQHF
NA	TRBD1	TRBV6-5	TRBJ1-3	TGTGCCAGCAGTTATACAGGGGGAGGAAACACCATATATTTT	CASSYTGGGNTIYF
NA	TRBD1	TRBV7-6	TRBJ2-7	TGTGCCAGCAGCTTGGAACAGGGGGCTTACGAGCAGTACTTC	CASSLEQGAYEQYF
NA	NA	TRBV28	TRBJ2-1	TGTGCCAGCAGTTTACAAACCTTGACTAACAATGAGCAGTTCTTC	CASSLQTLTNNEQFF
NA	TRBD2	TRBV7-3	TRBJ2-3	TGTGCCAGCAGCTTACTACTAGCGGGCACAGATACGCAGTATTTT	CASSLLLAGTDTQYF
NA	NA	TRBV12-1	TRBJ2-5	TGTGCCAGCAGCCCCAGATACCTTCTAGCGGGGGAAGAGACCCAGTACTTC	CASSPRYLLAGEETQYF
once	NA	TRBV25-1	TRBJ2-1	TGTGCCAGCAGTGGGTCGAAGACTTCACCCTCCTACAATGAGCAGTTCTTC	CASSGSKTSPSYNEQFF
NA	NA	TRBV2	TRBJ1-4	TGTGCCAGCCGGAAGGGGGGGACTAATGAAAAACTGTTTTTT	CASRKGGTNEKLFF
NA	TRBD1	TRBV15	TRBJ1-3	TGTGCCACCAGAACAGGGGGCGAAGGAAACACCATATATTTT	CATRTGGEGNTIYF
NA	TRBD2	TRBV5-6	TRBJ2-1	TGTGCCAGCAGAGTCTGGGGGAGGGCCGTCGATGAGCAGTTCTTC	CASRVWGRAVDEQFF
NA	TRBD1	TRBV11-2	TRBJ1-6	TGTGCCAGCAGGAACACAGGGGGCGAGGGATCACCCCTCCACTTT	CASRNTGGEGSPLHF
NA	TRBD2	TRBV27	TRBJ2-7	TGTGCCAGCAGCCTACGGGCTAGCGGGAGCTACGAGCAGTACTTC	CASSLRASGSYEQYF
NA	TRBD1	TRBV30	TRBJ2-7	TGTGCCTGGATGCGACAGGGGTGGTACGAGCAGTACTTC	CAWMRQGWYEQYF
once	TRBD2	TRBV7-3	TRBJ2-3	TGTGCCAGCAGCCGGGACTACCTCTCCACAGATACGCAGTATTTT	CASSRDYLSTDTQYF
NA	TRBD1	TRBV25-1	TRBJ2-3	TGTGCCACAGGGGGAACCACAGATACGCAGTATTTT	CATGGTTDTQYF
NA	TRBD2	TRBV18	TRBJ2-1	TGTGCCAGCTCACCACCCGCTAGCGGAGTCCACAATGAGCAGTTCTTC	CASSPPASGVHNEQFF
NA	TRBD1	TRBV6-1	TRBJ1-1	TGTGCCACCAGGGGGGCAGGCGGCCACACTGAAGCTTTCTTT	CATRGAGGHTEAFF
NA	TRBD1	TRBV7-9	TRBJ2-2	TGTGCCAGCAGCCACCGGACAGGGGAAGGAAACACCGGGGAGCTGTTTTTT	CASSHRTGEGNTGELFF
once	TRBD2	TRBV9	TRBJ2-2	TGTGCCAGCAGCGTAGTTATCCAGCGGGGAAGTAACGGGGAGCTGTTTTTT	CASSVVIQRGSNGELFF
NA	TRBD1	TRBV6-5	TRBJ1-2	TGTGCCAGCGGTAGGGCAGACAGGGTCTATGGCTACACCTTC	CASGRADRVYGYTF
NA	TRBD2	TRBV18	TRBJ2-2	TGTGCCAGCTCCGTAGCGGGAGCGAACACCGGGGAGCTGTTTTTT	CASSVAGANTGELFF
NA	NA	TRBV4-3	TRBJ2-3	TGCGCCAGCAGCCAAGACCGGTACACAGATACGCAGTATTTT	CASSQDRYTDTQYF
NA	NA	TRBV19	TRBJ1-2	TGTGCCAGTAGTATGACGTTTGGCGGGGGTCGTGTTGGCTACACCTTC	CASSMTFGGGRVGYTF
NA	NA	TRBV5-6	TRBJ2-2	TGTGCCAGCAGCCCCCGGCTAGCGCCGAACACCGGGGAGCTGTTTTTT	CASSPRLAPNTGELFF
few	NA	TRBV6-6	TRBJ1-3	TGTGCCAGCCACAGGGAAAGAAACACCATATATTTT	CASHRERNTIYF
NA	TRBD2	TRBV5-1	TRBJ2-5	TGCGCCAGCAGCTTGGACGGGCGGCGGGGGGAGACCCAGTACTTC	CASSLDGRRGETQYF
once	NA	TRBV11-3	TRBJ2-7	TGTGCCAGCAGCTTAGGGAGGGCGTCCCACGAGCAGTACTTC	CASSLGRASHEQYF
few	NA	TRBV6-6	TRBJ1-6	TGTGCCAGCACGCCGGGATCCGGGCCCCTCCACTTT	CASTPGSGPLHF
NA	TRBD1	TRBV28	TRBJ1-5	TGTGCCAGCAGTTTTCAATTCCGGGACAGGGGGCATGGTCAGCCCCAGCATTTT	CASSFQFRDRGHGQPQHF
NA	NA	TRBV7-2	TRBJ1-1	TGTGCCAGCAGCTTAGATCAGGGGCACACTGAAGCTTTCTTT	CASSLDQGHTEAFF
NA	TRBD1	TRBV7-6	TRBJ2-7	TGTGCCAGCAGCCACAGGGGCTACGAGCAGTACTTC	CASSHRGYEQYF
NA	NA	TRBV7-8	TRBJ2-2	TGTGCCAGCAGCTTAGACAGTCACACCGGGGAGCTGTTTTTT	CASSLDSHTGELFF
few	TRBD1	TRBV10-3	TRBJ1-5	TGTGCCATCAGTCCGGACAGGGCCCAGCCCCAGCATTTT	CAISPDRAQPQHF
NA	TRBD1	TRBV6-5	TRBJ2-5	TGTGCCAGCAGTTACTCGGGACAGGTCGGCCAAGAGACCCAGTACTTC	CASSYSGQVGQETQYF
NA	TRBD1	TRBV7-2	TRBJ1-1	TGTGCCAGCAAGGGACAGGTAATAACTGAAGCTTTCTTT	CASKGQVITEAFF